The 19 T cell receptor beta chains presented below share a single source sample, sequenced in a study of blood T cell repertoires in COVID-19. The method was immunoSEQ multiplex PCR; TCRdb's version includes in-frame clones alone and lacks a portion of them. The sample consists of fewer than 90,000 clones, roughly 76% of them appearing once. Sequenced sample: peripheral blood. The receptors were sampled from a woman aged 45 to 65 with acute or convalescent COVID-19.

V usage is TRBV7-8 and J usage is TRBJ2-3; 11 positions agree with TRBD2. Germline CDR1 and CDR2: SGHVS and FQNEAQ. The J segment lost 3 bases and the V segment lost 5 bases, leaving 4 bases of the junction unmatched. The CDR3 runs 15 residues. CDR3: CASSKLAGVTDTQYF. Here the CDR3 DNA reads TGTGCCAGCAGCAAACTAGCGGGGGTAACAGATACGCAGTATTTT. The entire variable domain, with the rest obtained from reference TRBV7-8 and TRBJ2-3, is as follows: GAGVSQSPRYKVAKRGQDVALRCDPISGHVSLFWYQQALGQGPEFLTYFQNEAQLDKSGLPSDRFFAERPEGSVSTLKIQRTQQEDSAVYLCASSKLAGVTDTQYFGPGTRLTVL.

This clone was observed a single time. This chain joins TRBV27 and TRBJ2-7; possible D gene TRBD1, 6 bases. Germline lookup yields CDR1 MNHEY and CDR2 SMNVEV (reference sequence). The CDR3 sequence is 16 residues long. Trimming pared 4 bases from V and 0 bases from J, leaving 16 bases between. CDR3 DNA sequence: TGTGCCAGCAGTTCGAACAGGGCTGACGTCTCCTACGAGCAGTACTTC. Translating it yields CASSSNRADVSYEQYF.

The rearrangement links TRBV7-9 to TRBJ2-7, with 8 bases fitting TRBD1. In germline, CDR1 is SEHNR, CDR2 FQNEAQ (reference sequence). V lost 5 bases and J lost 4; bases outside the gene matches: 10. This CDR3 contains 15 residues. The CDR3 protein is CASSDRDRTSYEQYF. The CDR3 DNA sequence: TGTGCCAGCAGCGACCGGGACAGGACTTCTTACGAGCAGTACTTC. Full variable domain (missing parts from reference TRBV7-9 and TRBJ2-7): DTGVSQNPRHKITKRGQNVTFRCDPISEHNRLYWYRQTLGQGPEFLTYFQNEAQLEKSRLLSDRFSAERPKGSFSTLEIQRTEQGDSAMYLCASSDRDRTSYEQYFGPGTRLTVT.

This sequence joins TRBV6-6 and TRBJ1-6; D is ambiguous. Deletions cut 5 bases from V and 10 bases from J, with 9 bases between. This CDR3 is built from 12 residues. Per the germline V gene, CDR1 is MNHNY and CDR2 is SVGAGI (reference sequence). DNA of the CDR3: TGTGCCAGCAGTCACAAGGAGTCACCCCTCCACTTT. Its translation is CASSHKESPLHF.

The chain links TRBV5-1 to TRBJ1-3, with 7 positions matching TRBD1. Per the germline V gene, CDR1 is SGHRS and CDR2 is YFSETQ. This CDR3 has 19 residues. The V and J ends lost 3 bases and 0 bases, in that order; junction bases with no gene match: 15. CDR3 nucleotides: TGCGCCAGCAGCTCTGGGGACAGTTGGGGGCGAAGCTCTGGAAACACCATATATTTT. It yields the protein CASSSGDSWGRSSGNTIYF.

The CDR3 region is CASRTGDRDGYTF. The CDR3 nucleotides read TGTGCCAGCAGGACGGGGGACCGGGATGGCTACACCTTC. V gene TRBV6-4 combines with J gene TRBJ1-2; D possibly corresponds to TRBD1 (5 bases). Germline assignment: CDR1 MRHNA and CDR2 SNTAGT. This CDR3 has 13 amino acids. Trimming removed 6 bases from V and 6 bases from J, with 14 bases in between.

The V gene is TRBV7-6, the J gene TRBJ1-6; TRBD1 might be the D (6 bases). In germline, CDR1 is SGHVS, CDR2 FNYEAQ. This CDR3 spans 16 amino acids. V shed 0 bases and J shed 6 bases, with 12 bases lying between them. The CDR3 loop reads CASSLAAARGNSPLHF. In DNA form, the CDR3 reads TGTGCCAGCAGCTTAGCCGCGGCCAGGGGTAATTCACCCCTCCACTTT.

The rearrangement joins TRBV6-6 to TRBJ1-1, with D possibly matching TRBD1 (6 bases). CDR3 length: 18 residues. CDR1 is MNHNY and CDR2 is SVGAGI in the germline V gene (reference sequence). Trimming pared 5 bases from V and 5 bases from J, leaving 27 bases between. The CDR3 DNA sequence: TGTGCCAGCAGTCCCATAGGGGGGGGGTCTGAGGGCCGAACTGAAGCTTTCTTT. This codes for CASSPIGGGSEGRTEAFF.

The CDR3 DNA is TGCGCCAAAGAAATGGCGGGGGCCTCTATTTCCGGGGAGCTGTTTTTT. This codes for CAKEMAGASISGELFF. This sequence joins TRBV10-1 and TRBJ2-2, with D possibly matching TRBD2 (7 bases). The V gene lost 10 bases and the J gene lost 6 bases, with 24 bases spanning the gap. This CDR3 spans 16 amino acids. Germline CDR1 is WNHNN and CDR2 is SYGVQD (reference sequence).

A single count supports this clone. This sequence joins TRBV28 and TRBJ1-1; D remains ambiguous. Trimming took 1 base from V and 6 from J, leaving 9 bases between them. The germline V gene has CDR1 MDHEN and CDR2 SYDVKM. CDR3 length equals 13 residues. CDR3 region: CASSLSTTAEAFF. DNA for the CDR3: TGTGCCAGCAGTTTATCTACCACAGCTGAAGCTTTCTTT.

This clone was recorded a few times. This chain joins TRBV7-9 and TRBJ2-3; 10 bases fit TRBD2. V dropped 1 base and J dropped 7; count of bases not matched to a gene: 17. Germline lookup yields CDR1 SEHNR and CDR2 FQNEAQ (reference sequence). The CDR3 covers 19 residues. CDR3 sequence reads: CASSLGAPRGAGGRNTQYF. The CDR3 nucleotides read TGTGCCAGCAGCTTAGGTGCCCCCCGGGGAGCGGGGGGGAGGAATACGCAGTATTTT.

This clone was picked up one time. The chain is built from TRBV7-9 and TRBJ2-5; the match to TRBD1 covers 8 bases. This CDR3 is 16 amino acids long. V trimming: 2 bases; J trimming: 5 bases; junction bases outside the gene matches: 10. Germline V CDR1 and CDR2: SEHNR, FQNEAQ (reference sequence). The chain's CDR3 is CASSLLTGDLRETQYF. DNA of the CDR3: TGTGCCAGCAGCTTATTGACAGGGGACCTCCGGGAGACCCAGTACTTC.

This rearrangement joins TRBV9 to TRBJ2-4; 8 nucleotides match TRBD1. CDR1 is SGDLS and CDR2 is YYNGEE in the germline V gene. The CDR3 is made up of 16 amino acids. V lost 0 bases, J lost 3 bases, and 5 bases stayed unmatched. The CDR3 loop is CASSVAGGAGKNIQYF. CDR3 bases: TGTGCCAGCAGCGTAGCAGGGGGCGCAGGCAAAAACATTCAGTACTTC. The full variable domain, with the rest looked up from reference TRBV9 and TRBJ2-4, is DSGVTQTPKHLITATGQRVTLRCSPRSGDLSVYWYQQSLDQGLQFLIQYYNGEERAKGNILERFSAQQFPDLHSELNLSSLELGDSALYFCASSVAGGAGKNIQYFGAGTRLSVL.

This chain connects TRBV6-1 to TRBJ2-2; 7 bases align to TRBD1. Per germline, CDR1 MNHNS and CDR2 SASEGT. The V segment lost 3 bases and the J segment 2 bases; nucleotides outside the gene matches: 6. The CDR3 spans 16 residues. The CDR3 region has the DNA TGTGCCAGCAGTGATTTCGGGACAGTTAACACCGGGGAGCTGTTTTTT. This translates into CASSDFGTVNTGELFF.

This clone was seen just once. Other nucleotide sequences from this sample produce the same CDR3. The CDR3 region has the DNA TGTGCCAGCAGCCCCCCCGGTTCATACGAGCAGTACTTC. Amino acid sequence: CASSPPGSYEQYF. This sequence joins TRBV7-2 and TRBJ2-7, with D unresolved. Looked up from germline, CDR1 is SGHTA and CDR2 is FQGNSA. CDR3 length: 13 amino acids. V shed 5 bases and J shed 4 bases, with 12 bases lying between them.

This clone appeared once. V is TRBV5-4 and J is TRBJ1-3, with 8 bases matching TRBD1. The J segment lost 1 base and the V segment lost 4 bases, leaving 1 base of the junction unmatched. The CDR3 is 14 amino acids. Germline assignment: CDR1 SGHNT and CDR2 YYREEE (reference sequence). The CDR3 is CASSRTGSGNTIYF. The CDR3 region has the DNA TGTGCCAGCAGCCGGACAGGGTCTGGAAACACCATATATTTT.

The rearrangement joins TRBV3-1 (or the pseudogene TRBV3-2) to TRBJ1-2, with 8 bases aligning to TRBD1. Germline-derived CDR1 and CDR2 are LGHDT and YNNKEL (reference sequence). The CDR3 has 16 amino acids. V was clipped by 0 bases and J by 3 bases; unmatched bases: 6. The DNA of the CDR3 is TGTGCCAGCAGCCAAGATCTTACAGGGGGGGACTATGGCTACACCTTC. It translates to CASSQDLTGGDYGYTF.

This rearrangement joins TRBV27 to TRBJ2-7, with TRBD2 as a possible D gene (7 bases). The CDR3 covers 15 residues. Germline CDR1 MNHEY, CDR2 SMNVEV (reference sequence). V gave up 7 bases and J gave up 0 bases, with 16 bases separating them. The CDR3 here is CASIERGGGSYEQYF. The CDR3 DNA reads TGTGCCAGCATAGAAAGGGGGGGAGGCTCCTACGAGCAGTACTTC.

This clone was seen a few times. The CDR3 loop reads CASSWGGLIRNTIYF. CDR3 nucleotides: TGTGCCAGCAGTTGGGGGGGTCTAATCCGAAACACCATATATTTT. The rearrangement links TRBV28 to TRBJ1-3, with a possible D match to TRBD1 (5 bases). Trimming stripped 4 bases from V and 5 bases from J, with 15 bases between. This CDR3 region has 15 residues. Looked up from germline, CDR1 is MDHEN and CDR2 is SYDVKM.